This record covers a single T cell receptor beta chain. The sample originates from a study of neoadjuvant anti-PD-1 for oral cavity cancer. Study-level background: Patients without progression received a fourth nivolumab dose around day 43, then surgical resection on days 50-56.

The data were produced by immunoSEQ multiplex PCR, yet TCRdb's version contains in-frame clones alone and is incomplete. Among more than 10,000 clones listed, about 65% were seen once. CDR3 length: 14 residues. Germline assignment: CDR1 ENHRY and CDR2 SYGVKD. Trimming removed 0 bases from V and 5 bases from J, with 10 bases in between. Patients were newly diagnosed with stage II-IVA oral cavity squamous cell carcinoma without prior systemic or radiation treatment. Analysis of PBMCs was direct, with no culture step. The origin of this receptor is a person aged 35-79 years with oral cavity squamous cell carcinoma. The starting material was PBMCs, obtained before nivolumab (anti-PD-1) treatment. The chain links TRBV10-3 to TRBJ1-1, with TRBD1 as a possible D gene (5 bases). The CDR3 sequence is CAISESGGITEAFF. The CDR3 DNA sequence: TGTGCCATCAGTGAGTCTGGGGGAATAACTGAAGCTTTCTTT.